This TCR beta chain is from a study of T cell responses to AZD1222 COVID-19 vaccine. TCRdb's table, derived via immunoSEQ multiplex PCR, lists solely in-frame clones and lacks some. The sample has about 170,000 clones, 80% to 90% seen once. About this clone itself: Its specificity is not known.

Overall study results and limits: Repertoires were collected only later (after the peak T cell response had occurred). Only a handful of AZD1222 recipients were seropositive at baseline. Dominant CD4 TCR responses targeted spike regions 160-218 and 743-854. Among the donors, most were white British and more were female, and clonal diversity was possibly underestimated.

The CDR3 has 17 residues. The V end lost 1 base, the J end lost 2 bases, and 14 bases lay between the germline ends. Germline CDR1 is LNHNV and CDR2 is YYDKDF (reference sequence). The rearrangement joins TRBV15 to TRBJ2-2; D tentatively fits TRBD1 or TRBD2 (5 bases each). The specimen comprised peripheral blood, sampled on day 0 of AZD1222 vaccination. The sequence was obtained from an adult in good health. CDR3 DNA: TGTGCCACCAGCAGAGGGGGATCAGGGAGAAACACCGGGGAGCTGTTTTTT. Translating it yields CATSRGGSGRNTGELFF.